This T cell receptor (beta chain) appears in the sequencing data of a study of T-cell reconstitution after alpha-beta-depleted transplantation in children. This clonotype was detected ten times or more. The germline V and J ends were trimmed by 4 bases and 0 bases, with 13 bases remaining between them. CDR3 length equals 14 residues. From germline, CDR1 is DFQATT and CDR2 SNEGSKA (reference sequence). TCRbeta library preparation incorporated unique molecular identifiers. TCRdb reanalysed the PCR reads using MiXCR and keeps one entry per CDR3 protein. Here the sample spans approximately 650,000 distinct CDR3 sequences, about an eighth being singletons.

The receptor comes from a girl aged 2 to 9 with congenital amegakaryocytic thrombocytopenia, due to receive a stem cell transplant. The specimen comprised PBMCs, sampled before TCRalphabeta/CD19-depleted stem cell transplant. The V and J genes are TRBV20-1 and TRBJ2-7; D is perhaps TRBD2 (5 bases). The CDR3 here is CSATRGQASYEQYF. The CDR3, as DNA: TGCAGTGCTACCCGCGGGCAGGCCTCCTACGAGCAGTACTTC.